Each of the 8 T cell receptor beta chains below was sequenced from the same sample in a study of cytomegalovirus exposure and HLA in healthy donors. A multiplex PCR was run with 60 Vbeta primers and 13 Jbeta primers. TCRdb's copy holds only in-frame clones and misses some; the assay was immunoSEQ multiplex PCR. The sample records about 110,000 clones, approximately 70% being singletons. The material sequenced was PBMCs. The receptors derive from a woman in her 70s in good health and CMV-seropositive.

This clone was counted a few times. J is TRBJ1-1 and V is TRBV11-2; 9 bases map to TRBD1. The CDR3 is made up of 14 amino acids. The junction had 10 bases not matched to a gene; V was cut back by 5 bases and J by 9 bases. Germline V CDR1 and CDR2: SGHAT, FQNNGV. The CDR3 loop reads CASSPPLGQGKAFF. CDR3 nucleotides: TGTGCCAGCAGCCCTCCCCTGGGACAGGGTAAAGCTTTCTTT.

The chain recombines TRBV6-5 with TRBJ1-3; D is undetermined. Germline CDR1 reads MNHEY; CDR2 reads SVGAGI. V lost 2 bases to trimming and J lost 0 bases, with 11 bases between them. The CDR3 totals 16 residues. CDR3 DNA sequence: TGTGCCAGCAGTTACGGTGGTTCCAGCTCTGGAAACACCATATATTTT. Amino acids: CASSYGGSSSGNTIYF.

The chain couples TRBV7-9 to TRBJ1-2, with unresolved D. Germline V gene sequence: CDR1 SEHNR, CDR2 FQNEAQ (reference sequence). V lost 3 bases and J lost 13, with 12 bases in between. The CDR3 spans 11 residues. The CDR3 loop is CASSLSPVITF. CDR3 DNA: TGTGCCAGCAGCTTGAGCCCCGTGATCACCTTC. The full variable domain, its missing parts supplied by reference TRBV7-9 and TRBJ1-2, is DTGVSQNPRHKITKRGQNVTFRCDPISEHNRLYWYRQTLGQGPEFLTYFQNEAQLEKSRLLSDRFSAERPKGSFSTLEIQRTEQGDSAMYLCASSLSPVITFGSGTRLTVV.

This clone was seen only a few times. The V gene is TRBV9, the J gene TRBJ1-1, with 9 bases matching TRBD1. CDR1 is SGDLS, CDR2 YYNGEE, per germline. The CDR3 has 16 residues. Trimming cost V 2 bases and J 1 base; bases outside gene matches: 6. In nucleotides, the CDR3 is TGTGCCAGCAGCGTGGGGGGGGACAGGGCGAACACTGAAGCTTTCTTT. Translating gives CASSVGGDRANTEAFF.

This clone came up a few times. In nucleotides, the CDR3 is TGTGCCTGGAGGGGACAGGGCGGCGAGCAGTACTTC. The encoded protein is CAWRGQGGEQYF. V gene TRBV30 combines with J gene TRBJ2-7, with 9 bases identical to TRBD1. J was trimmed by 6 bases and V by 3 bases; bases with no gene match: 3. CDR1 and CDR2 (germline): GTSNPN, SVGIG (reference sequence). The CDR3 runs 12 residues.

The chain combines TRBV11-2 with TRBJ1-4, with TRBD1 matching over 7 bases. V gave up 6 bases and J gave up 4 bases; unmatched junction bases: 11. CDR1 is SGHAT, CDR2 FQNNGV, per germline. CDR3 size: 16 residues. The CDR3 region has the DNA TGTGCCAGCAGTTATACAACAGGGGTCGGTAATGAAAAACTGTTTTTT. Translating gives CASSYTTGVGNEKLFF.

The V and J genes are TRBV7-2 and TRBJ2-3; 8 nucleotides agree with TRBD2. This CDR3 has 16 amino acids. Germline assignment: CDR1 SGHTA and CDR2 FQGNSA. With V trimmed by 3 bases and J by 6 bases, 11 bases remained unmatched. The CDR3 DNA is TGTGCCAGCAGCTTGAATGGTCGGGGGGGTCGGGATACGCAGTATTTT. Translating gives CASSLNGRGGRDTQYF.

The chain combines TRBV30 with TRBJ1-5, with 7 bases lining up with TRBD1. The junction had 3 bases not matched to a gene; V was cut back by 1 base and J by 0 bases. Germline assignment: CDR1 GTSNPN and CDR2 SVGIG (reference sequence). The CDR3 is made up of 15 amino acids. The CDR3 DNA follows: TGTGCCTGGAGTGGCGGACAGGTTAGCAATCAGCCCCAGCATTTT. Its protein product is CAWSGGQVSNQPQHF.